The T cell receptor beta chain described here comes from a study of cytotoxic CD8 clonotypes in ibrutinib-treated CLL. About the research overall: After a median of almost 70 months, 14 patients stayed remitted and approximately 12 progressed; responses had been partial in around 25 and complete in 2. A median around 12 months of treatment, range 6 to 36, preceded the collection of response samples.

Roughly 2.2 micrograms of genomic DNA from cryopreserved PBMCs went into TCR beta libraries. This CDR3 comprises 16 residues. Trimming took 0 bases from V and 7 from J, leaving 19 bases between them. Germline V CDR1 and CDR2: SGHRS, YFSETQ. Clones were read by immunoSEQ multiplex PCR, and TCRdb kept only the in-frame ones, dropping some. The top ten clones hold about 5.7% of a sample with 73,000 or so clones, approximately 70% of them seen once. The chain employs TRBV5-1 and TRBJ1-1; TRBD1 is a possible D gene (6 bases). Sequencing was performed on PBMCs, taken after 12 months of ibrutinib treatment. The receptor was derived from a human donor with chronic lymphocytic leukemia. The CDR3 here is CASSLGLTGPGHEAFF. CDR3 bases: TGCGCCAGCAGCTTGGGGTTGACAGGCCCCGGCCATGAAGCTTTCTTT.